This is a list of T cell receptor beta chains from one sample in a study of shared clonotypes between healthy human individuals. The method was immunoSEQ multiplex PCR; TCRdb's version includes in-frame clones alone and lacks a portion of them. The profile shows over 2 million clones, about 95% of them singletons. Sequencing input: naive CD8+ T cells sorted from blood. These receptors were obtained from a man aged 18-30 years in good health. Both conserved end residues are part of each CDR3. A D gene is named only where the DNA matches it firmly. Where a row states a size, it is once, few, many or the class of an expanded clone; other rows omit it.

CDR3: CASSLSGEAFF
DNA: TGTGCCAGCAGCTTATCCGGGGAAGCTTTCTTT
D: .
J: TRBJ1-1
size: .
V: TRBV13

CDR3: CASSKVSGTSGSGEQFF
DNA: TGTGCCAGCAGCAAAGTGTCCGGGACTAGCGGGAGTGGTGAGCAGTTCTTC
D: .
J: TRBJ2-1
size: .
V: TRBV21-1

CDR3: CASSPRGSYEQYF
DNA: TGTGCCAGCAGTCCCAGGGGCTCCTACGAGCAGTACTTC
D: .
J: TRBJ2-7
size: .
V: TRBV6-6

CDR3: CASSPFTAYEQYF
DNA: TGTGCCAGCAGCCCCTTCACTGCCTACGAGCAGTACTTC
D: .
J: TRBJ2-7
size: .
V: TRBV11-2

CDR3: CAISDFNGGRTNEKLFF
DNA: TGTGCCATCAGTGATTTCAACGGGGGCAGAACGAATGAAAAACTGTTTTTT
D: .
J: TRBJ1-4
size: once
V: TRBV10-3

CDR3: CASSYAAGYNEQFF
DNA: TGTGCCAGCAGTTACGCGGCAGGATACAATGAGCAGTTCTTC
D: .
J: TRBJ2-1
size: .
V: TRBV6-5

CDR3: CASSLRQGPSLYNEQFF
DNA: TGTGCCAGCTCACTCCGACAGGGGCCTTCCCTCTACAATGAGCAGTTCTTC
D: TRBD1
J: TRBJ2-1
size: .
V: TRBV18

CDR3: CASSRDRGDTQYF
DNA: TGTGCCAGCAGTCGCGACAGGGGCGATACGCAGTATTTT
D: TRBD1
J: TRBJ2-3
size: .
V: TRBV6-5

CDR3: CASRRTGEETQYF
DNA: TGCGCCAGCAGGCGGACAGGGGAAGAGACCCAGTACTTC
D: TRBD1
J: TRBJ2-5
size: .
V: TRBV5-1

CDR3: CASSPSTGLTGGYTF
DNA: TGTGCCAGCAGCCCCTCGACAGGGTTAACTGGCGGCTACACCTTC
D: TRBD1
J: TRBJ1-2
size: .
V: TRBV7-8

CDR3: CSVESFGSEETQYF
DNA: TGCAGCGTTGAAAGCTTTGGCAGCGAGGAGACCCAGTACTTC
D: .
J: TRBJ2-5
size: .
V: TRBV29-1

CDR3: CASSLRTGGASTYEQYF
DNA: TGCGCCAGCAGCCTAAGGACAGGGGGCGCATCAACGTACGAGCAGTACTTC
D: TRBD1
J: TRBJ2-7
size: .
V: TRBV5-1

CDR3: CASSYRGTYEQYF
DNA: TGTGCCAGCAGCTACAGGGGTACCTACGAGCAGTACTTC
D: TRBD1
J: TRBJ2-7
size: .
V: TRBV11-2

CDR3: CASSQRGYDSSYEQYF
DNA: TGCGCCAGCAGCCAACGAGGATACGACAGCTCCTACGAGCAGTACTTC
D: .
J: TRBJ2-7
size: .
V: TRBV4-1

CDR3: CASSLGNTEAFF
DNA: TGTGCCAGCAGTTTGGGGAACACTGAAGCTTTCTTT
D: .
J: TRBJ1-1
size: .
V: TRBV27

CDR3: CASTGQGGYGYTF
DNA: TGTGCCTCCACGGGACAGGGAGGCTATGGCTACACCTTC
D: TRBD1
J: TRBJ1-2
size: .
V: TRBV30

CDR3: CASSLGQGAHYEQYF
DNA: TGTGCTAGCAGCCTGGGACAGGGGGCTCACTACGAGCAGTACTTC
D: TRBD1
J: TRBJ2-7
size: .
V: TRBV7-7

CDR3: CASSLLARGYGYTF
DNA: TGTGCCAGCAGTTTATTGGCCCGGGGCTATGGCTACACCTTC
D: .
J: TRBJ1-2
size: .
V: TRBV28

CDR3: CASSPSGEQFF
DNA: TGTGCCAGCTCACCAAGTGGTGAGCAGTTCTTC
D: .
J: TRBJ2-1
size: .
V: TRBV18

CDR3: CASWGLMETEAFF
DNA: TGTGCCAGCTGGGGCTTAATGGAGACTGAAGCTTTCTTT
D: .
J: TRBJ1-1
size: .
V: TRBV28

CDR3: CASSELTGTVYGYTF
DNA: TGTGCCAGCAGCGAATTAACCGGGACGGTCTATGGCTACACCTTC
D: .
J: TRBJ1-2
size: once
V: TRBV9

CDR3: CASSRDRAEQYF
DNA: TGTGCCAGCAGCCGAGACAGGGCCGAGCAGTACTTC
D: TRBD1
J: TRBJ2-7
size: .
V: TRBV6-5

CDR3: CAWSVSGGDEQYF
DNA: TGTGCCTGGAGTGTAAGCGGAGGGGACGAGCAGTACTTC
D: .
J: TRBJ2-7
size: .
V: TRBV30

CDR3: CAISELGAYEQYF
DNA: TGTGCCATCAGTGAACTGGGGGCCTACGAGCAGTACTTC
D: .
J: TRBJ2-7
size: .
V: TRBV10-3

CDR3: CASSVVTGSEQYF
DNA: TGTGCCAGCAGCGTAGTGACAGGGAGTGAGCAGTATTTT
D: TRBD1
J: TRBJ2-3
size: .
V: TRBV9

CDR3: CASRTSGSTDWRQYF
DNA: TGCGCCAGCAGGACTAGCGGGAGTACCGACTGGAGGCAGTACTTC
D: TRBD2
J: TRBJ2-7
size: .
V: TRBV23-1

CDR3: CASSIGDRATGANVLTF
DNA: TGTGCCAGTAGTATAGGGGACAGGGCGACTGGGGCCAACGTCCTGACTTTC
D: TRBD1
J: TRBJ2-6
size: .
V: TRBV19

CDR3: CASSSLGTTGEKLFF
DNA: TGTGCCAGCAGTTCCCTCGGGACCACGGGTGAAAAACTGTTTTTT
D: .
J: TRBJ1-4
size: .
V: TRBV6-6

CDR3: CASSLEEKGETQYF
DNA: TGTGCCAGCAGCTTGGAAGAGAAGGGAGAGACCCAGTACTTC
D: .
J: TRBJ2-5
size: .
V: TRBV13

CDR3: CASSEREAGKDTQYF
DNA: TGTGCCAGCAGTGAAAGGGAAGCAGGAAAGGATACGCAGTATTTT
D: .
J: TRBJ2-3
size: .
V: TRBV25-1

CDR3: CASSVGRGSTDTQYF
DNA: TGTGCCAGCAGCGTAGGGCGGGGAAGCACAGATACGCAGTATTTT
D: .
J: TRBJ2-3
size: .
V: TRBV9

CDR3: CASSPSSGGLAYEQYF
DNA: TGTGCCAGCAGTCCCTCCTCTGGGGGACTAGCGTACGAGCAGTACTTC
D: TRBD2
J: TRBJ2-7
size: .
V: TRBV27

CDR3: CASSSTGMGEQYF
DNA: TGTGCCAGCAGTTCAACAGGGATGGGCGAGCAGTACTTC
D: .
J: TRBJ2-7
size: .
V: TRBV2

CDR3: CASSPTGRGTEAFF
DNA: TGTGCCAGCAGCCCGACAGGGAGGGGCACTGAAGCTTTCTTT
D: TRBD1
J: TRBJ1-1
size: .
V: TRBV27

CDR3: CASSSLAGVTDTQYF
DNA: TGTGCCAGCAGCTCGCTAGCGGGAGTGACAGATACGCAGTATTTT
D: TRBD2
J: TRBJ2-3
size: .
V: TRBV11-2

CDR3: CAISEGGTNSGYTF
DNA: TGTGCCATCAGTGAGGGGGGGACTAACTCCGGCTACACCTTC
D: .
J: TRBJ1-2
size: once
V: TRBV10-3

CDR3: CAWSPGEGHGYTF
DNA: TGTGCCTGGAGCCCGGGGGAGGGCCATGGCTACACCTTC
D: .
J: TRBJ1-2
size: .
V: TRBV30

CDR3: CATSRDGDYGYTF
DNA: TGTGCCACCAGCAGAGACGGAGATTATGGCTACACCTTC
D: .
J: TRBJ1-2
size: .
V: TRBV15

CDR3: CASGDRGRTNEKLFF
DNA: TGTGCCAGTGGAGACAGGGGGCGAACTAATGAAAAACTGTTTTTT
D: TRBD1
J: TRBJ1-4
size: .
V: TRBV19

CDR3: CASSQRLAGGIYNEQFF
DNA: TGCGCCAGCAGCCAACGACTAGCGGGGGGTATCTACAATGAGCAGTTCTTC
D: TRBD2
J: TRBJ2-1
size: .
V: TRBV4-1

CDR3: CASSQESGKGLKNTEAFF
DNA: TGCGCCAGCAGCCAAGAATCGGGAAAGGGTTTAAAGAACACTGAAGCTTTCTTT
D: .
J: TRBJ1-1
size: .
V: TRBV4-1

CDR3: CASSFGGQPYEQYF
DNA: TGTGCCAGCAGCTTTGGGGGACAGCCTTACGAGCAGTACTTC
D: TRBD1
J: TRBJ2-7
size: .
V: TRBV13

CDR3: CASSLYSGTGELFF
DNA: TGTGCCAGCAGCCTTTACTCGGGCACCGGGGAGCTGTTTTTT
D: .
J: TRBJ2-2
size: .
V: TRBV9

CDR3: CASITTGGDTEAFF
DNA: TGTGCCAGCATTACTACAGGGGGCGACACTGAAGCTTTCTTT
D: TRBD1
J: TRBJ1-1
size: .
V: TRBV28

CDR3: CASSVPGVLGYTF
DNA: TGTGCCAGCAGCGTACCCGGGGTGTTGGGCTACACCTTC
D: .
J: TRBJ1-2
size: .
V: TRBV9

CDR3: CASSFVNGYEQYF
DNA: TGTGCCAGCAGTTTCGTGAATGGCTACGAGCAGTACTTC
D: .
J: TRBJ2-7
size: .
V: TRBV27

CDR3: CASSLAIGENTEAFF
DNA: TGTGCCAGCAGCTTAGCGATAGGGGAGAACACTGAAGCTTTCTTT
D: .
J: TRBJ1-1
size: .
V: TRBV7-9

CDR3: CATRDSSHEQFF
DNA: TGCGCCACCCGTGACTCGTCCCATGAGCAGTTCTTC
D: .
J: TRBJ2-1
size: .
V: TRBV10-2

CDR3: CASSVDGNSNQPQHF
DNA: TGTGCCAGCAGCGTAGATGGGAATAGCAATCAGCCCCAGCATTTT
D: .
J: TRBJ1-5
size: .
V: TRBV9

CDR3: CASSFRGLSSGNTIYF
DNA: TGTGCCAGCAGTTTCCGGGGGCTGAGCTCTGGAAACACCATATATTTT
D: .
J: TRBJ1-3
size: once
V: TRBV28

CDR3: CASSPTPTTDTQYF
DNA: TGTGCCAGCAGCCCGACACCAACCACAGATACGCAGTATTTT
D: .
J: TRBJ2-3
size: .
V: TRBV6-5

CDR3: CASSESALAVNANTGELFF
DNA: TGTGCCAGCAGTGAAAGTGCACTAGCGGTGAACGCGAACACCGGGGAGCTGTTTTTT
D: TRBD2
J: TRBJ2-2
size: .
V: TRBV2

CDR3: CASSLRGAEPLYGYTF
DNA: TGCGCCAGCAGCTTGCGGGGGGCCGAACCCTTATATGGCTACACCTTC
D: .
J: TRBJ1-2
size: .
V: TRBV5-1

CDR3: CASSPDGKDYGYTF
DNA: TGTGCCAGCAGCCCGGACGGGAAAGACTATGGCTACACCTTC
D: .
J: TRBJ1-2
size: .
V: TRBV7-9

CDR3: CASSHKLAGNYNEQFF
DNA: TGCGCCAGCAGCCACAAACTAGCGGGGAACTACAATGAGCAGTTCTTC
D: TRBD2
J: TRBJ2-1
size: .
V: TRBV4-3

CDR3: CASSLGGGGRSEAFF
DNA: TGTGCCAGCAGCTTAGGTGGAGGGGGGAGGTCTGAAGCTTTCTTT
D: .
J: TRBJ1-1
size: .
V: TRBV7-9

CDR3: CASSLVEAGYTF
DNA: TGTGCCAGCAGCTTAGTAGAGGCCGGCTACACCTTC
D: .
J: TRBJ1-2
size: .
V: TRBV7-9